The 14 T cell receptor beta chains listed next were all sequenced from one sample in a study of identical twins. Each CDR3 protein is one row after TCRdb ran MiXCR on the 5' RACE reads. Of about 520,000 distinct CDR3 sequences listed, about 20% are singletons. These data also formed part of another study, on T cells expressing NK-cell markers.

Material: CD4+ T cells sorted from blood. All receptors come from a woman aged 18-29 years in good health.

In this sample, this clonotype turned up a few times. The chain recombines TRBV20-1 with TRBJ2-3; TRBD2 agrees at 7 bases. V lost 3 bases to trimming and J lost 1 base; unmatched junction nucleotides: 4. Germline CDR1 is DFQATT and CDR2 is SNEGSKA (reference sequence). The CDR3 sequence is 14 residues long. The CDR3 loop reads CSASGAGRTDTQYF. The CDR3, as DNA: TGCAGTGCTAGTGGAGCGGGGCGCACAGATACGCAGTATTTT.

V and J are TRBV12-5 and TRBJ1-4; D gene uncertain. The CDR3 consists of 16 residues. The V end lost 0 bases, the J end lost 2 bases, and 10 bases lay between the germline ends. Germline V gene sequence: CDR1 LGHNT, CDR2 FRNRAP. CDR3 region: CASGLVLRATNEKLFF. In DNA, the CDR3 is TGTGCTAGTGGTTTGGTACTCCGGGCTACTAATGAAAAACTGTTTTTT.

This clonotype was observed a handful of times. The chain employs TRBV20-1 and TRBJ2-5; no reliable D call. The CDR3 is 13 amino acids. Germline-derived CDR1 and CDR2 are DFQATT and SNEGSKA (reference sequence). The germline V and J ends were trimmed by 3 bases and 2 bases, with 10 bases remaining between them. The CDR3 loop reads CSASLGGQETQYF. CDR3 nucleotide sequence: TGCAGTGCTAGTCTTGGCGGACAAGAGACCCAGTACTTC.

This clonotype has a handful of counts. The chain joins TRBV20-1 to TRBJ1-4; the D gene is possibly TRBD1 (6 bases). Germline V gives CDR1 DFQATT, CDR2 SNEGSKA (reference sequence). This CDR3 is built from 13 residues. With 5 bases removed from V and 5 bases from J, the gap between germline ends came to 12 bases. CDR3 DNA: TGCAGTGCTTCCGGGACACTCAATGAAAAACTGTTTTTT. Protein: CSASGTLNEKLFF.

Turning to this clonotype: One end of the junction varies from germline; a read error may be responsible. The J gene is TRBJ2-1, the V gene TRBV5-1; 9 bases fit TRBD2. Germline lookup yields CDR1 SGHRS and CDR2 YFSETQ. The CDR3 totals 13 residues. The CDR3 spells CASSILAGGRFIF. The CDR3 nucleotides read TGCGCCAGCAGCATTTTGGCGGGAGGGAGGTTTATCTTC. Variable domain in full (rest from reference TRBV5-1 and TRBJ2-1): KAGVTQTPRYLIKTRGQQVTLSCSPISGHRSVSWYQQTPGQGLQFLFEYFSETQRNKGNFPGRFSGRQFSNSRSEMNVSTLELGDSALYLCASSILAGGRFIFGPGTRLTVL.

The CDR3 DNA reads TGCAGTGCTAGAGGCGCCAGGGGAATGGAGACCCAGTACTTC. It yields the protein CSARGARGMETQYF. The rearrangement links TRBV20-1 to TRBJ2-5, with D perhaps matching TRBD1 (6 bases). The CDR3 consists of 14 residues. Trimming shortened V by 1 base and J by 5 bases, and 14 bases separated the two germline ends. Germline assignment: CDR1 DFQATT and CDR2 SNEGSKA (reference sequence).

The chain employs TRBV12-3 or TRBV12-4 and TRBJ1-1, with D perhaps TRBD1 (6 bases). The CDR3 has 14 residues. V gave up 3 bases and J gave up 7 bases, with 15 bases separating them. The CDR3 sequence: CASSFWGLGVEAFF. For the CDR3, the DNA is TGTGCCAGCAGTTTTTGGGGGCTCGGGGTTGAAGCTTTCTTT.

In its sample, this clonotype was seen a few times. The V gene is TRBV10-3, the J gene TRBJ1-2, with 8 positions matching TRBD1. The V gene end was trimmed by 6 bases and the J gene end by 1 base; junction bases not matched to a gene: 16. Germline CDR1 ENHRY, CDR2 SYGVKD. The CDR3 contains 18 residues. This CDR3 is CAISYTGDRSGGNYGYTF. In DNA form, the CDR3 reads TGTGCCATCAGCTATACGGGGGACAGGAGCGGGGGTAACTATGGCTACACCTTC.

This clonotype has only a few counts. The chain uses TRBV28 and TRBJ2-2; the match to TRBD2 covers 7 bases. The V gene's germline CDR1 is MDHEN and CDR2 SYDVKM. Trimming cost V 6 bases and J 3 bases; bases outside gene matches: 10. There are 16 residues in the CDR3. As DNA, the CDR3 is TGTGCCAGCAGCCCTCTATGGGGGGGGGACACCGGGGAGCTGTTTTTT. The encoded protein is CASSPLWGGDTGELFF. Full variable domain (missing parts from reference TRBV28 and TRBJ2-2): DVKVTQSSRYLVKRTGEKVFLECVQDMDHENMFWYRQDPGLGLRLIYFSYDVKMKEKGDIPEGYSVSREKKERFSLILESASTNQTSMYLCASSPLWGGDTGELFFGEGSRLTVL.

This chain links TRBV15 with TRBJ1-2; D possibly corresponds to TRBD1 (5 bases). The CDR3 has 12 residues. Germline CDR1 and CDR2: LNHNV and YYDKDF (reference sequence). The V gene lost 3 bases and the J gene lost 7 bases, with 9 bases spanning the gap. The CDR3 region has the DNA TGTGCCACCAGCAGCAGGGTGGGTGGCTACACCTTC. Protein: CATSSRVGGYTF.

This clonotype was seen a few times. J is TRBJ2-3 and V is TRBV20-1; 9 bases align to TRBD2. Germline lookup yields CDR1 DFQATT and CDR2 SNEGSKA (reference sequence). The J segment lost 2 bases and the V segment lost 6 bases, leaving 3 bases of the junction unmatched. This CDR3 is 13 amino acids long. The CDR3 DNA follows: TGCAGTGCCGAGCGGGGGGCCACAGATACGCAGTATTTT. The encoded protein is CSAERGATDTQYF.

The count of this clonotype is one. The chain carries TRBV5-1 and TRBJ2-5; D possibly corresponds to TRBD2 (6 bases). V dropped 0 bases and J dropped 0 bases, with 15 bases sitting between them. CDR1 SGHRS and CDR2 YFSETQ come from the germline V gene. The CDR3 covers 17 residues. CDR3: CASSLGVSRGYQETQYF. The CDR3 DNA is TGCGCCAGCAGCTTGGGCGTAAGTCGGGGGTACCAAGAGACCCAGTACTTC.

This clonotype has at least ten counts. The chain has TRBV9 and TRBJ2-5; 10 bases agree with TRBD2. The CDR3 runs to 13 residues. Per germline, CDR1 SGDLS and CDR2 YYNGEE. The V gene end was trimmed by 2 bases and the J gene end by 5 bases; junction bases not matched to a gene: 0. The CDR3 DNA reads as TGTGCCAGCAGCGTTAGCGGGGGGGAGACCCAGTACTTC. It specifies CASSVSGGETQYF.

The CDR3 is CSARGQDFSYEQYF. The CDR3 DNA is TGCAGTGCCAGGGGACAGGACTTCTCCTACGAGCAGTACTTC. This chain links TRBV20-1 with TRBJ2-7; 8 nucleotides agree with TRBD1. The CDR3 has 14 residues. Germline CDR1 reads DFQATT; CDR2 reads SNEGSKA (reference sequence). Unmatched junction bases numbered 7, after V lost 6 bases and J lost 0 bases.